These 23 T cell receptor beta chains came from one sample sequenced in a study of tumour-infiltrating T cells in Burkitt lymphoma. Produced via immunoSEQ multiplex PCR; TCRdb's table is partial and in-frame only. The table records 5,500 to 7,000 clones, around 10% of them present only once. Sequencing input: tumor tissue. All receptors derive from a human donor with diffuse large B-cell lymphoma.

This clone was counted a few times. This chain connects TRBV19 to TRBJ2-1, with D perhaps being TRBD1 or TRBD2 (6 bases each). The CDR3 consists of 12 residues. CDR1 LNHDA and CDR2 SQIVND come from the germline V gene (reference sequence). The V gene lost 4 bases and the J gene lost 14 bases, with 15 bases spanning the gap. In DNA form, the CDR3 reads TGTGCCAGTAGTAGTGGGGGCTGGGAGGAGTTCTTC. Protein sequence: CASSSGGWEEFF. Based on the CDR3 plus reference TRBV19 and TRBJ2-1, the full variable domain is DGGITQSPKYLFRKEGQNVTLSCEQNLNHDAMYWYRQDPGQGLRLIYYSQIVNDFQKGDIAEGYSVSREKKESFPLTVTSAQKNPTAFYLCASSSGGWEEFFGPGTRLTVL.

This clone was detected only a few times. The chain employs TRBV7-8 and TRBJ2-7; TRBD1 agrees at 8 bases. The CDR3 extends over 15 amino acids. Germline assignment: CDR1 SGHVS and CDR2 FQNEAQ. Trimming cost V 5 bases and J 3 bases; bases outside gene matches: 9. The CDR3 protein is CASSIDRGRIYEQYF. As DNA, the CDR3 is TGTGCCAGCAGCATTGACAGGGGAAGGATCTACGAGCAGTACTTC. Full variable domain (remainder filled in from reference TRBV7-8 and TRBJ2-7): GAGVSQSPRYKVAKRGQDVALRCDPISGHVSLFWYQQALGQGPEFLTYFQNEAQLDKSGLPSDRFFAERPEGSVSTLKIQRTQQEDSAVYLCASSIDRGRIYEQYFGPGTRLTVT.

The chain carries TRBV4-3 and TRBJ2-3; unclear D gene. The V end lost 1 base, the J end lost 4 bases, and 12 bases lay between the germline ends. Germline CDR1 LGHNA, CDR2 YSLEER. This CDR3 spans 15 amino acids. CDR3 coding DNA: TGCGCCAGCAGCCAAGGCGACGGTCTTGCAGATACGCAGTATTTT. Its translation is CASSQGDGLADTQYF.

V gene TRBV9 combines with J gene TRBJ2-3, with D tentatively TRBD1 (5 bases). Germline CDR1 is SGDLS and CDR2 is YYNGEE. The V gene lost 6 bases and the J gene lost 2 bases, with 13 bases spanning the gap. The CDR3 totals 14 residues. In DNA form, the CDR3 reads TGTGCCAGCAACCAGGACATATTCACAGATACGCAGTATTTT. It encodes CASNQDIFTDTQYF.

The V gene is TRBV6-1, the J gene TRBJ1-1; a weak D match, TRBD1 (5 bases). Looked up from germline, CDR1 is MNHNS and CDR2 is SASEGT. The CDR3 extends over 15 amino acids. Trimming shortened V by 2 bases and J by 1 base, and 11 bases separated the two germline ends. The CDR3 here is CASSEIQGANTEAFF. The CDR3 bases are TGTGCCAGCAGTGAAATTCAAGGGGCGAACACTGAAGCTTTCTTT.

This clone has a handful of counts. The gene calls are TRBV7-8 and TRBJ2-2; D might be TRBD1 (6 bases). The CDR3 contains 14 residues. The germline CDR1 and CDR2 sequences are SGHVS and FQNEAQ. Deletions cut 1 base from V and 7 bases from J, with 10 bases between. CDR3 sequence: CASSLEQGGGELFF. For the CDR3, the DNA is TGTGCCAGCAGCTTAGAACAGGGCGGCGGGGAGCTGTTTTTT.

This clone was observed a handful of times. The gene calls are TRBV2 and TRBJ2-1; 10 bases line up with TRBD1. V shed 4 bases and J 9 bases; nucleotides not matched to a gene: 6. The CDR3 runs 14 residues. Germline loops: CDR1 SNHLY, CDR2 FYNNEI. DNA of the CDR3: TGTGCCAGCAGTGCTGGACAGGGGGTTACTGAGCAGTTCTTC. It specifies CASSAGQGVTEQFF.

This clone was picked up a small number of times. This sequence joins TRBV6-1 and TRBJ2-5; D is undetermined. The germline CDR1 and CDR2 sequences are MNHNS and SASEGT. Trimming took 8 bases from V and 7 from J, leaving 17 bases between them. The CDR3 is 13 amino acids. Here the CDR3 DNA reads TGTGCCAGCGGATGGGTCTACCTGCGGACCCAGTACTTC. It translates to CASGWVYLRTQYF.

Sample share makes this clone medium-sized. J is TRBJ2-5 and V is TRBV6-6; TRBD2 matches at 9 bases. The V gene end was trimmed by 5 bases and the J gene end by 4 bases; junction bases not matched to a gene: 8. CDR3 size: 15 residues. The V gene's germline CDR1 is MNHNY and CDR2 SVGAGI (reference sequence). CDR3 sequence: CASSNDLAGRETQYF. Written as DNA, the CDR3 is TGTGCCAGCAGTAACGACCTAGCGGGGCGAGAGACCCAGTACTTC.

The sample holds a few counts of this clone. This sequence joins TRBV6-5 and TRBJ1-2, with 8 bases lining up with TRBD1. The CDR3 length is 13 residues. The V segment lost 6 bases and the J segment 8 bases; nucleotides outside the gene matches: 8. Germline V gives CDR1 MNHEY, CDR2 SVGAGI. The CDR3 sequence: CASSLGQGSGYTF. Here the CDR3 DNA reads TGTGCCAGCAGCTTAGGACAGGGATCGGGCTACACCTTC.

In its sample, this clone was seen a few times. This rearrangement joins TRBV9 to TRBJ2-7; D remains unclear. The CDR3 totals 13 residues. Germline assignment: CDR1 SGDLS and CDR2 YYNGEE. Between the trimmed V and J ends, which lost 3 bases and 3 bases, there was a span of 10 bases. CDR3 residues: CASSAPENYEQYF. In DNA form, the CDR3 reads TGTGCCAGCAGCGCCCCCGAAAACTACGAGCAGTACTTC.

CDR3 amino acids: CSVEKWDGEQYF. The CDR3 DNA reads TGCAGCGTTGAAAAATGGGACGGCGAGCAGTACTTC. The chain joins TRBV29-1 to TRBJ2-7; possibly TRBD1 or TRBD2 for D (5 bases each). In germline, CDR1 is SQVTM, CDR2 ANQGSEA. Trimming left V 2 bases short and J 6 bases short, with 11 bases between. CDR3 length equals 12 residues.

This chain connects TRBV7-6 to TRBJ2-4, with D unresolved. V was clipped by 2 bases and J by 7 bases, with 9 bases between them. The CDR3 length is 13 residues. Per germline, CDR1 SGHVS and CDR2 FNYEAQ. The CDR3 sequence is CASSLQPTNIQYF. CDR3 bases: TGTGCCAGCAGCTTACAGCCCACCAACATTCAGTACTTC.

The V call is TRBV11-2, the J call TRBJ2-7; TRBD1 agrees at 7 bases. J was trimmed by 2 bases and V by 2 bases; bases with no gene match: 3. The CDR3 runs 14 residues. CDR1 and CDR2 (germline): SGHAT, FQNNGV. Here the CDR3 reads CASSLYQGAYEQYF. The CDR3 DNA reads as TGTGCCAGCAGCTTATACCAGGGGGCCTACGAGCAGTACTTC.

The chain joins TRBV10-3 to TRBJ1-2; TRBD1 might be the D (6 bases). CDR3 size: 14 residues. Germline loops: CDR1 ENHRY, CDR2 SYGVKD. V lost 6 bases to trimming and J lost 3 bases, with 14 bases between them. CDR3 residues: CAISETRGYYGYTF. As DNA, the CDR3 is TGTGCCATCAGCGAGACAAGGGGGTACTATGGCTACACCTTC.

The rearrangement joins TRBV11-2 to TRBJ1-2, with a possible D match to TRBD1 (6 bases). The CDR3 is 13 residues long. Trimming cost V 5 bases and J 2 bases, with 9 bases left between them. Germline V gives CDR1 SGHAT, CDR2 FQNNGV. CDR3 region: CASSVGTNYGYTF. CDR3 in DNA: TGTGCCAGCAGCGTCGGGACAAACTATGGCTACACCTTC.

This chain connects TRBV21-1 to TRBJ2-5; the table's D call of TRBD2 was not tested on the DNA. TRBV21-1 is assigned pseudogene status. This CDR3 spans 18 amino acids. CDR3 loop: CASSKGKYGTSGKETQYF. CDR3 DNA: TGTGCCAGCAGCAAAGGGAAGTACGGGACTAGCGGGAAGGAGACCCAGTACTTC.

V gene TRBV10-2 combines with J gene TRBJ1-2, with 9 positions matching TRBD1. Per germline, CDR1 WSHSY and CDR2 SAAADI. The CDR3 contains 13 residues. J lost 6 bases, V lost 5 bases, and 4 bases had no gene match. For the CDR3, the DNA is TGCGCCAGCAGTTCCGGGACAGGGCATGGCTACACCTTC. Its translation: CASSSGTGHGYTF.

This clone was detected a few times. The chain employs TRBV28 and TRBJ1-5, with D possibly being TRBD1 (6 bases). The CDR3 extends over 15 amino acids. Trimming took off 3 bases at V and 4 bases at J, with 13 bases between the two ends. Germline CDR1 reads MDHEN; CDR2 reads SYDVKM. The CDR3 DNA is TGTGCCAGCAGTTTGCACCGGGACAAAAATCAGCCCCAGCATTTT. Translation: CASSLHRDKNQPQHF. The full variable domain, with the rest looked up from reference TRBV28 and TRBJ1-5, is DVKVTQSSRYLVKRTGEKVFLECVQDMDHENMFWYRQDPGLGLRLIYFSYDVKMKEKGDIPEGYSVSREKKERFSLILESASTNQTSMYLCASSLHRDKNQPQHFGDGTRLSIL.

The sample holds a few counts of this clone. The DNA of the CDR3 is TGTGCCAGCAGGCTTCAGGGGGTCGTCTATGGCTACACCTTC. Residues: CASRLQGVVYGYTF. The gene calls are TRBV2 and TRBJ1-2; 7 nucleotides line up with TRBD1. The length of the CDR3 is 14 residues. With 6 bases clipped from V and 4 bases from J, the junction kept 8 bases outside the gene matches. Germline V gene sequence: CDR1 SNHLY, CDR2 FYNNEI.

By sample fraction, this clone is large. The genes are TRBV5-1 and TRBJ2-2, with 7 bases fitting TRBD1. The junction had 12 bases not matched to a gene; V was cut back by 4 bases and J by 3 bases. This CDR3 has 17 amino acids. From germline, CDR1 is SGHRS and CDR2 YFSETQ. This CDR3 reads CASSRVTGARYTGELFF. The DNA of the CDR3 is TGCGCCAGCAGCCGAGTAACAGGGGCGAGGTACACCGGGGAGCTGTTTTTT.

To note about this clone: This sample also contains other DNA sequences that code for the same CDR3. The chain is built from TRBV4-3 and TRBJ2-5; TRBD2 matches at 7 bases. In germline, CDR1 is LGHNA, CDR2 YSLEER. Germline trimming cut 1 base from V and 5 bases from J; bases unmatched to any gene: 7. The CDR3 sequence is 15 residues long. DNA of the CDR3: TGCGCCAGCAGCCAAGCGGGGGGACTGCCGGAGACCCAGTACTTC. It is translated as CASSQAGGLPETQYF.

The CDR3 protein is CASSDSMGAGVWNYGYTF. CDR3 coding DNA: TGTGCCAGCAGTGACTCGATGGGAGCAGGGGTTTGGAACTATGGCTACACCTTC. The V and J genes are TRBV6-4 and TRBJ1-2; D is perhaps TRBD1 (6 bases). V lost 0 bases, J lost 2 bases, and 19 bases lay in between. CDR3 length: 18 residues. Germline lookup yields CDR1 MRHNA and CDR2 SNTAGT.